Shown below are 13 T cell receptor beta chains from a single sample sequenced in a study of beta chain features in type 1 diabetes. These receptors' targets are unknown. The study's findings and limits: Across all four CD4+ subsets, people with type 1 diabetes showed modestly shorter TCRB CDR3s.

Expressed TCRB transcripts were sequenced because the isolated RNA had all been reverse transcribed beforehand. The data were produced by immunoSEQ multiplex PCR, yet TCRdb's version contains in-frame clones alone and is incomplete. The table records 95,000 to 150,000 clones, about a sixth of them present only once. Material for sequencing was central memory CD4+ T cells from blood. Receptors were obtained from a man between 25 and 39 years old with type 1 diabetes.

Concerning this clone itself: Other DNA sequences in this specimen translate into the identical CDR3. The chain joins TRBV7-2 to TRBJ1-4, with D uncertain. Germline assignment: CDR1 SGHTA and CDR2 FQGNSA. The CDR3 consists of 13 residues. V was trimmed by 4 bases and J by 4 bases, leaving 7 bases between them. The CDR3 sequence: CASSSRGNEKLFF. The CDR3 bases are TGTGCCAGCAGCTCACGGGGTAATGAAAAACTGTTTTTT. The variable domain in full, with the rest retrieved from reference TRBV7-2 and TRBJ1-4, is GAGVSQSPSNKVTEKGKDVELRCDPISGHTALYWYRQSLGQGLEFLIYFQGNSAPDKSGLPSDRFSAERTGGSVSTLTIQRTQQEDSAVYLCASSSRGNEKLFFGSGTQLSVL.

The table lists this clone with a few counts. The chain recombines TRBV7-9 with TRBJ2-1; no reliable D call. The CDR3 totals 15 residues. V gave up 2 bases and J gave up 10 bases, with 18 bases separating them. Germline V gene lookup returns CDR1 SEHNR and CDR2 FQNEAQ (reference sequence). This CDR3 is CASSLIASSGTEQFF. CDR3 nucleotide sequence: TGTGCCAGCAGCTTAATTGCAAGTTCAGGCACCGAGCAGTTCTTC.

This clone was recorded a few times. CDR3 sequence reads: CASSYSEDSPEQFF. The CDR3 DNA reads as TGTGCCAGCAGTTACTCGGAAGACAGTCCTGAGCAGTTCTTC. The V gene is TRBV6-6, the J gene TRBJ2-1, with TRBD1 as a possible D gene (5 bases). The CDR3 totals 14 residues. Germline V gives CDR1 MNHNY, CDR2 SVGAGI (reference sequence). The germline V and J ends were trimmed by 0 bases and 9 bases, with 12 bases remaining between them.

This clone was seen more than once but under ten times. This chain links TRBV27 with TRBJ2-5, with 7 bases fitting TRBD2. Germline V lookup: CDR1 MNHEY, CDR2 SMNVEV (reference sequence). CDR3 length: 12 amino acids. The V and J ends lost 8 bases and 6 bases, in that order; junction bases with no gene match: 6. CDR3 loop: CASGEGRKTQYF. The CDR3, as DNA: TGTGCCAGCGGGGAGGGGCGGAAGACCCAGTACTTC.

This sequence joins TRBV7-2 and TRBJ2-7; the match to TRBD1 covers 8 bases. This CDR3 has 15 residues. The germline gives CDR1 SGHTA, CDR2 FQGNSA. V was clipped by 6 bases and J by 4 bases; unmatched bases: 11. The CDR3 DNA reads TGTGCCAGCAGGCCTCCCGGGACAGGCTATTACGAGCAGTACTTC. Translated, it gives CASRPPGTGYYEQYF.

There are many counts of this clone. J is TRBJ2-7 and V is TRBV9, with 8 nucleotides matching TRBD1. This CDR3 region has 14 residues. V lost 4 bases to trimming and J lost 5 bases; unmatched junction nucleotides: 8. The germline CDR1 and CDR2 sequences are SGDLS and YYNGEE. CDR3 coding DNA: TGTGCCAGCAGCCCCCGGACAGGGAGGAACGAGCAGTACTTC. Protein: CASSPRTGRNEQYF.

The rearrangement joins TRBV18 to TRBJ2-5, with 9 bases identical to TRBD2. The germline CDR1 and CDR2 sequences are KGHSH and LQKENI. This CDR3 spans 17 amino acids. After removal of 1 base from V and 4 bases from J, the junction contained 10 bases not matched to a gene. The CDR3 DNA reads TGTGCCAGCTCACCACTACAGCTGGATAGCGGGGGAGAGACCCAGTACTTC. It translates to CASSPLQLDSGGETQYF.

The sample holds many counts of this clone. The chain has TRBV11-2 and TRBJ2-1, with 9 bases aligning to TRBD1. V shed 1 base and J 8 bases; nucleotides not matched to a gene: 18. CDR1 and CDR2 from the germline V gene are SGHAT and FQNNGV. The CDR3 extends over 19 amino acids. The CDR3 here is CASSLAGTHRGRRSHEQFF. For the CDR3, the DNA is TGTGCCAGCAGCTTAGCCGGAACCCACAGGGGGCGGAGGTCCCATGAGCAGTTCTTC.

This sequence joins TRBV7-2 and TRBJ2-1, with 7 positions matching TRBD2. Germline V CDR1 and CDR2: SGHTA, FQGNSA. The junction had 3 bases not matched to a gene; V was cut back by 2 bases and J by 2 bases. This CDR3 has 15 amino acids. The CDR3 loop reads CASSLYSGTYNEQFF. The CDR3 DNA reads as TGTGCCAGCAGCTTATACAGCGGGACCTACAATGAGCAGTTCTTC. The whole variable domain, filled in from reference TRBV7-2 and TRBJ2-1, reads GAGVSQSPSNKVTEKGKDVELRCDPISGHTALYWYRQSLGQGLEFLIYFQGNSAPDKSGLPSDRFSAERTGGSVSTLTIQRTQQEDSAVYLCASSLYSGTYNEQFFGPGTRLTVL.

This clone was observed a handful of times. This chain joins TRBV9 and TRBJ2-3; 7 bases are shared with TRBD1. V shed 3 bases, J shed 3 bases, and the junction held 13 bases outside the gene matches. There are 17 residues in the CDR3. Germline lookup yields CDR1 SGDLS and CDR2 YYNGEE. This CDR3 is CASSGNLLEQGTDTQYF. DNA of the CDR3: TGTGCCAGCAGCGGAAACCTACTAGAACAGGGGACAGATACGCAGTATTTT.

V is TRBV6-6 and J is TRBJ1-2; tentative D call: TRBD1 (6 bases). CDR1 and CDR2 from the germline V gene are MNHNY and SVGAGI (reference sequence). Trimming removed 6 bases at V and 6 bases at J, with 14 bases between. This CDR3 is built from 13 residues. Written as DNA, the CDR3 is TGTGCCAGCAGCCAAATCAGGGGAAATGGCTACACCTTC. Translation: CASSQIRGNGYTF.

This chain joins TRBV7-9 and TRBJ2-5, with 8 bases aligning to TRBD1. CDR1 SEHNR and CDR2 FQNEAQ come from the germline V gene (reference sequence). V lost 5 bases to trimming and J lost 1 base; unmatched junction nucleotides: 6. The CDR3 loop spans 15 amino acids. The CDR3 loop reads CASSTDRGAQETQYF. The CDR3 nucleotides read TGTGCCAGCAGCACCGACAGGGGAGCCCAAGAGACCCAGTACTTC.

This chain uses TRBV4-2 with TRBJ1-2, with 9 bases that match TRBD1. V lost 0 bases and J lost 8; bases outside the gene matches: 4. The CDR3 is 14 amino acids. Germline values: CDR1 LGHNA, CDR2 YNFKEQ. In nucleotides, the CDR3 is TGTGCCAGCAGCCAAGATGTAACAGGGGGCGGCTACACCTTC. Protein product: CASSQDVTGGGYTF.